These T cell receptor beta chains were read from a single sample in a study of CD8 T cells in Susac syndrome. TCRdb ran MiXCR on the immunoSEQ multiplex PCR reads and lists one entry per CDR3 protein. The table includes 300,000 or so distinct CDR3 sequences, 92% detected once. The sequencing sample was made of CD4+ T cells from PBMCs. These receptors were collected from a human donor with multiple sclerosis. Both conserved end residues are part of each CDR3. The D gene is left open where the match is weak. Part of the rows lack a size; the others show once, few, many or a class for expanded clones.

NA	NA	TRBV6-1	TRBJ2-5	CASSEGPGGSAQETQYF	TGTGCCAGCAGTGAAGGCCCCGGGGGATCAGCCCAAGAGACCCAGTACTTC
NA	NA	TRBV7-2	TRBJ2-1	CASSDRGLAPKQFF	TGTGCCAGCAGCGACAGGGGACTAGCCCCCAAGCAGTTCTTC
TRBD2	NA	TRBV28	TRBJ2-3	CASPPAGGIRTDTQYF	TGTGCCAGCCCCCCAGCGGGGGGCATACGCACAGATACGCAGTATTTT
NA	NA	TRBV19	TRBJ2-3	CASSPAADFTDTQYF	TGTGCCAGTAGCCCAGCAGCAGATTTCACAGATACGCAGTATTTT
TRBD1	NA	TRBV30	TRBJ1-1	CAWRPGQGEAFF	TGTGCCTGGAGGCCGGGACAGGGCGAAGCTTTCTTT
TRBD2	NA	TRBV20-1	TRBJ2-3	CSAGRRLANTQYF	TGCAGTGCTGGACGACGACTAGCAAATACGCAGTATTTT
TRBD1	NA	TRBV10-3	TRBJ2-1	CAISGWTGTVSYNEQFF	TGTGCCATCAGTGGGTGGACAGGGACCGTATCCTACAATGAGCAGTTCTTC
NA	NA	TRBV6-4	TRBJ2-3	CASSEQGRKDTQYF	TGTGCCAGCAGTGAGCAGGGGCGCAAAGATACGCAGTATTTT
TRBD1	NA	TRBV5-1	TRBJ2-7	CARTGTGSYEQYF	TGCGCCAGAACCGGGACAGGGTCCTACGAGCAGTACTTC
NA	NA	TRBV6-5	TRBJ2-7	CASSRDQTYEQYF	TGTGCCAGCAGTCGGGACCAAACCTACGAGCAGTACTTC
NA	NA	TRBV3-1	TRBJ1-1	CASSQVRNTEAFF	TGTGCCAGCAGCCAAGTAAGGAACACTGAAGCTTTCTTT
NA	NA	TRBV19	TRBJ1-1	CASVGGGTEAFF	TGTGCCAGTGTCGGGGGTGGCACTGAAGCTTTCTTT
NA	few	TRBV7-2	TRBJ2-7	CASSFRESYEQYF	TGTGCCAGCAGCTTTAGGGAATCCTACGAGCAGTACTTC
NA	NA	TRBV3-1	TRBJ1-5	CASSQDRSGNQHF	TGTGCCAGCAGCCAAGATCGGTCGGGGAACCAGCATTTT
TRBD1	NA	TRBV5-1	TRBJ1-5	CASSLWGGQDQPQHF	TGCGCCAGCAGCTTGTGGGGTGGACAGGATCAGCCCCAGCATTTT
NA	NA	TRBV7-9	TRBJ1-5	CASSLGGGGNQPQHF	TGTGCCAGCAGTTTAGGAGGGGGAGGCAATCAGCCCCAGCATTTT
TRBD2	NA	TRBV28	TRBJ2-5	CASSLGGINGREVAETQYF	TGTGCCAGCAGTTTAGGGGGGATTAATGGGCGGGAGGTGGCAGAGACCCAGTACTTC
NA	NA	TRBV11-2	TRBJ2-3	CASSFTTGGRRADTQYF	TGTGCCAGCAGCTTTACAACCGGGGGAAGGAGGGCGGATACGCAGTATTTT
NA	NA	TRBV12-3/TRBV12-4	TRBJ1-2	CASSLRSHRGYTF	TGTGCCAGCAGTTTACGATCCCACCGCGGCTACACCTTC
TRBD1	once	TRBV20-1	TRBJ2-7	CSAYRDRSYEQYF	TGCAGTGCTTACCGGGACAGGTCCTACGAGCAGTACTTC
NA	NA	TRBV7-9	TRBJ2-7	CASSLGQWREQYF	TGTGCCAGCAGTCTCGGACAGTGGCGCGAGCAGTACTTC
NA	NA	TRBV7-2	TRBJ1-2	CASSLAGVGGEIGYTF	TGTGCCAGCAGCTTAGCCGGCGTGGGGGGGGAAATTGGCTACACCTTC
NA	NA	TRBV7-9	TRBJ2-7	CASSQMAGQSYEQYF	TGTGCCAGCAGCCAAATGGCGGGACAAAGCTACGAGCAGTACTTC
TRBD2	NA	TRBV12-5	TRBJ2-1	CASGLPQSVTSGRNEQFF	TGTGCTAGTGGTTTGCCCCAATCTGTGACTAGCGGTCGCAATGAGCAGTTCTTC
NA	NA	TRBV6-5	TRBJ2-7	CASSRDLVGEQYF	TGTGCCAGCAGCCGCGACCTGGTAGGCGAGCAGTACTTC
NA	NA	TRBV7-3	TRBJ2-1	CASSFALAGAEQFF	TGTGCCAGCAGCTTCGCACTAGCTGGAGCCGAGCAGTTCTTC
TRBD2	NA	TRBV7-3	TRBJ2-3	CASSFGGRGSTDTQYF	TGTGCCAGCAGCTTTGGCGGGAGGGGGTCAACAGATACGCAGTATTTT
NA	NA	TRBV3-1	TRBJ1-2	CASSQGTRNYGYTF	TGTGCCAGCAGCCAAGGGACAAGAAACTATGGCTACACCTTC
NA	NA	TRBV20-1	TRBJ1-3	CSARRTAGNTIYF	TGCAGTGCTAGGCGGACAGCTGGAAACACCATATATTTT
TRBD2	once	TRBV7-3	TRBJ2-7	CASSLRGRAGEQYF	TGTGCCAGCAGCTTAAGAGGGAGGGCCGGCGAGCAGTACTTC
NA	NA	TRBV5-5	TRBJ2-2	CASNNLPVELRETGELFF	TGTGCCAGCAACAACCTGCCTGTGGAGCTCCGGGAGACCGGGGAGCTGTTTTTT
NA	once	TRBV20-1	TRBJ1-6	CSARKNSRSSYNSPLHF	TGCAGTGCTAGAAAGAACTCCCGATCCTCCTATAATTCACCCCTCCACTTT
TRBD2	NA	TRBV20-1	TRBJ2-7	CSAPWGGGLNEQYF	TGCAGTGCCCCGTGGGGCGGGGGGCTCAACGAGCAGTACTTC
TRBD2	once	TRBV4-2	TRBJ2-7	CASSQDPAGGGGEQYF	TGTGCCAGCAGCCAAGATCCTGCCGGGGGGGGAGGCGAGCAGTACTTC
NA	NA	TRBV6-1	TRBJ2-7	CASSEYLISGRDREQYF	TGTGCCAGCAGTGAATATTTGATTTCAGGCAGGGACCGCGAGCAGTACTTC
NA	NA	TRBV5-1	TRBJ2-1	CASSLISYNEQFF	TGCGCCAGCAGTCTAATTTCCTACAATGAGCAGTTCTTC
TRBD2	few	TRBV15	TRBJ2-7	CATSTRTSGAEQYF	TGTGCCACCAGCACAAGGACTAGCGGGGCCGAGCAGTACTTC
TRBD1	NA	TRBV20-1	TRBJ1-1	CSSRDRRKNTEAFF	TGCAGTTCCCGGGACAGGAGAAAGAACACTGAAGCTTTCTTT
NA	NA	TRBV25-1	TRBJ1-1	CASSESRGLGTEAFF	TGTGCCAGCAGTGAATCCCGGGGGCTAGGAACTGAAGCTTTCTTT
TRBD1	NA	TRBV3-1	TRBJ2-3	CASSQNFRDRDTQYF	TGTGCCAGCAGCCAGAACTTCCGGGACAGGGATACGCAGTATTTT
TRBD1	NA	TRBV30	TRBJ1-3	CAWTNSRTGSGNTIYF	TGTGCCTGGACCAACTCCCGGACAGGCTCTGGAAACACCATATATTTT
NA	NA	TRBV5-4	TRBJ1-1	CASSRIQGTTEAFF	TGTGCCAGCAGCCGCATCCAGGGAACCACTGAAGCTTTCTTT
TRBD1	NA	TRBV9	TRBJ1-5	CASSVGDSFFNQPQHF	TGTGCCAGCAGCGTCGGGGACAGCTTTTTCAATCAGCCCCAGCATTTT
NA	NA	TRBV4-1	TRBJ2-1	CASSQDLGSSYNEQFF	TGCGCCAGCAGCCAAGACTTAGGGAGCTCCTACAATGAGCAGTTCTTC
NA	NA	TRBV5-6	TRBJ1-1	CASSLAGLKAFF	TGTGCCAGCAGCTTGGCGGGGCTAAAGGCTTTCTTT
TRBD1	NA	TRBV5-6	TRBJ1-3	CASRLTGGGNTIYF	TGTGCCAGCAGACTGACAGGGGGCGGAAACACCATATATTTT
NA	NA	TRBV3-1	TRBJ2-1	CASSQDSGREQFF	TGTGCCAGCAGCCAAGATTCGGGGCGGGAGCAGTTCTTC
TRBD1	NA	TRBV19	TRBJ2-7	CASSIQGGQGEQYF	TGTGCCAGTAGTATCCAAGGGGGACAGGGCGAGCAGTACTTC
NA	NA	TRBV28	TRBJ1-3	CASSRRIISGNTIYF	TGTGCCAGCTCACGACGGATCATCTCTGGAAACACCATATATTTT
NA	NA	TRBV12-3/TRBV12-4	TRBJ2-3	CASSLLGGHGDTQYF	TGTGCCAGCAGTTTATTAGGGGGGCATGGAGATACGCAGTATTTT
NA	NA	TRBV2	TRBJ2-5	CASSELAGSRETQYF	TGTGCCAGCAGTGAATTAGCTGGATCTAGGGAGACCCAGTACTTC
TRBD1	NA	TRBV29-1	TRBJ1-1	CSAARTGARYTEAFF	TGCAGCGCCGCCCGAACAGGGGCCCGATACACTGAAGCTTTCTTT
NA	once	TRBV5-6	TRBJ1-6	CASNLTSSYNSPLHF	TGTGCCAGCAACCTCACGAGCTCCTATAATTCACCCCTCCACTTT
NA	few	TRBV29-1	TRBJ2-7	CSVGKGNEQYF	TGCAGCGTTGGGAAGGGGAACGAGCAGTACTTC
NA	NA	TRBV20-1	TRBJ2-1	CSARAPTGVINEQFF	TGCAGTGCTAGGGCCCCCACCGGGGTTATCAATGAGCAGTTCTTC
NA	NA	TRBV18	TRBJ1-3	CASSPLDSGSGNTIYF	TGTGCCAGCTCACCTTTGGACAGCGGCTCTGGAAACACCATATATTTT
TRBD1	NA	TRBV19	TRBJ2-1	CASSWGPPQGQRSNEQFF	TGTGCCAGTAGTTGGGGCCCCCCACAGGGGCAGCGATCCAATGAGCAGTTCTTC
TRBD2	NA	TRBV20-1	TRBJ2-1	CSARLPGLGANEQFF	TGCAGTGCTAGACTACCGGGACTAGGGGCGAATGAGCAGTTCTTC
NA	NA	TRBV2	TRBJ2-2	CASRVGTNTGELFF	TGTGCCAGCAGGGTCGGGACTAACACCGGGGAGCTGTTTTTT